What follows is one T cell receptor beta chain and its context. A junction end diverges from the germline sequence, so it may reflect a read error. Categorization into cohorts depended on clinical history that participants reported. Recovered status applied to Cohort 3 donors who had two consecutive negative PCRs. It also applied to those with clearance or with symptom resolution. The CDR3 runs to 12 residues. This record comes from a study of blood T cell repertoires in COVID-19. Study processing details: Reference gene primer amplification yielded estimated nucleated cell counts. Clones were read by immunoSEQ multiplex PCR, and TCRdb kept only the in-frame ones, dropping some. The V and J calls and the clone size are those of that table, but D and trimming were determined from the DNA. The data contain approximately 470,000 clones, around 90% of them singletons.

The sequenced sample consisted of PBMCs or T cells enriched from blood (not recorded which). The source of this sequence is a woman aged 18-29 years who had recovered from COVID-19. V usage is TRBV12-3 or TRBV12-4 and J usage is TRBJ2-7; possibly TRBD2 for D (5 bases). CDR3 loop: CASSFLAGVLSF. In DNA, the CDR3 is TGTGCCAGCAGTTTTTTGGCCGGGGTTTTATCGTTC.